This TCR beta chain was identified during a study of T cell responses to AZD1222 COVID-19 vaccine. CDR1 is WNHNN and CDR2 is SYGVQD in the germline V gene (reference sequence). The CDR3 is made up of 14 amino acids. V was clipped by 8 bases and J by 2 bases; unmatched bases: 7. Clones were sequenced by immunoSEQ multiplex PCR, and TCRdb holds only the in-frame ones, with some missing. The top ten hold around 20% of the sample, which has 85,000 to 100,000 clones, 70% to 85% seen once. J is TRBJ2-3 and V is TRBV10-1; TRBD1 matches 7 bases. The specimen was peripheral blood, collected on day 0 of AZD1222 vaccination. The sequence was obtained from an adult in good health. CDR3 bases: TGCGCCAGCCGCGCCAGGGGGAACACAGATACGCAGTATTTT. Translated: CASRARGNTDTQYF.